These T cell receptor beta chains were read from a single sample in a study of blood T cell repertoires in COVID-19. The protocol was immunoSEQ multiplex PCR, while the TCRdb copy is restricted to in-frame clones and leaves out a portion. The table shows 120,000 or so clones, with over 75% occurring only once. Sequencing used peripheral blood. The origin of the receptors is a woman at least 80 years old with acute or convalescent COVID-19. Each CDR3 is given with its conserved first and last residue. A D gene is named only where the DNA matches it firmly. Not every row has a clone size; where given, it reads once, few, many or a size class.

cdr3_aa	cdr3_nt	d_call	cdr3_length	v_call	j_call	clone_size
CASSPRNPGLAGPEQYF	TGTGCCAGCTCACCACGAAATCCGGGACTAGCGGGACCCGAGCAGTACTTC	TRBD2	17	TRBV18	TRBJ2-7	-
CASSLQGQGGRGTEAFF	TGCGCCAGCAGCTTGCAGGGACAGGGAGGGAGAGGCACTGAAGCTTTCTTT	TRBD1	17	TRBV5-1	TRBJ1-1	-
CASSSGWGYEQYF	TGTGCCAGCAGCTCGGGATGGGGCTACGAGCAGTACTTC	-	13	TRBV9	TRBJ2-7	-
CASSEEAGAQPQHF	TGTGCCAGCAGTGAAGAGGCAGGGGCACAGCCCCAGCATTTT	-	14	TRBV2	TRBJ1-5	-
CASIIGGTHEQFF	TGTGCCAGCATAATCGGGGGTACCCATGAGCAGTTCTTC	-	13	TRBV6-5	TRBJ2-1	once
CASRISGGTDTQYF	TGTGCCAGCAGAATTAGCGGGGGCACAGATACGCAGTATTTT	TRBD2	14	TRBV28	TRBJ2-3	-
CASSWDRAYGYTF	TGTGCCAGCAGCTGGGACAGGGCCTATGGCTACACCTTC	TRBD1	13	TRBV7-2	TRBJ1-2	-
CASSPSGRSSYEQYF	TGTGCCAGCTCACCGTCAGGGCGTTCATCCTACGAGCAGTACTTC	-	15	TRBV18	TRBJ2-7	-
CASSQDVSQGRAYGYTF	TGCGCCAGCAGCCAAGATGTATCACAGGGTCGAGCCTATGGCTACACCTTC	-	17	TRBV4-1	TRBJ1-2	once
CASSLSGQGGEDTQYF	TGTGCCAGCAGCTTAAGCGGACAGGGGGGTGAAGATACGCAGTATTTT	TRBD1	16	TRBV7-3	TRBJ2-3	-
CASSPETGSQPQHF	TGTGCCAGCTCACCAGAGACAGGGAGTCAGCCCCAGCATTTT	TRBD1	14	TRBV18	TRBJ1-5	-
CASDRGDTIYF	TGTGCCAGCGACAGGGGGGACACCATATATTTT	TRBD1	11	TRBV19	TRBJ1-3	-
CASSYPPGLAGFTDTQYF	TGTGCCAGCAGTTACCCGCCGGGACTAGCGGGATTCACAGATACGCAGTATTTT	TRBD2	18	TRBV6-2/TRBV6-3	TRBJ2-3	few
CAISGPGQGYGYTF	TGTGCCATCAGTGGACCGGGACAGGGTTATGGCTACACCTTC	TRBD1	14	TRBV10-3	TRBJ1-2	-
CASSSGATNEKLFF	TGTGCCAGCAGCTCAGGGGCAACTAATGAAAAACTGTTTTTT	-	14	TRBV25-1	TRBJ1-4	-
CASSSWTENSPLHF	TGTGCCAGCAGCTCCTGGACAGAGAATTCACCCCTCCACTTT	-	14	TRBV5-4	TRBJ1-6	-
CASSLEVLGATEAFF	TGTGCCAGCAGCTTAGAAGTTTTGGGAGCCACTGAAGCTTTCTTT	-	15	TRBV7-6	TRBJ1-1	-
CASRGGPDEQYF	TGTGCCAGCAGGGGGGGGCCCGACGAGCAGTACTTC	-	12	TRBV7-9	TRBJ2-7	-
CASSATVNTEAFF	TGTGCCAGCTCCGCTACAGTCAACACTGAAGCTTTCTTT	-	13	TRBV18	TRBJ1-1	-
CASSTLGRGAGTDTQYF	TGTGCCAGCAGCACGCTCGGGCGGGGGGCCGGCACAGATACGCAGTATTTT	TRBD2	17	TRBV7-9	TRBJ2-3	-
CASSNDRGNQPQHF	TGTGCCAGCAGTAACGACAGAGGCAATCAGCCCCAGCATTTT	-	14	TRBV9	TRBJ1-5	-
CSVEGADAYEQYF	TGCAGCGTTGAGGGGGCGGACGCCTACGAGCAGTACTTC	-	13	TRBV29-1	TRBJ2-7	once
CASSQDSLFPYEQYF	TGCGCCAGCAGCCAAGACTCCCTCTTCCCCTACGAGCAGTACTTC	-	15	TRBV4-3	TRBJ2-7	-
CASSSQQGYQETQYF	TGTGCCAGCAGCTCACAACAGGGGTACCAAGAGACCCAGTACTTC	TRBD1	15	TRBV7-9	TRBJ2-5	-
CASSLDSFYGYTF	TGTGCCAGCAGCTTAGACAGCTTCTATGGCTACACCTTC	-	13	TRBV7-9	TRBJ1-2	-
CASSQDRTVRNSPLHF	TGCGCCAGCAGCCAAGATCGGACAGTGCGAAATTCACCCCTCCACTTT	-	16	TRBV4-1	TRBJ1-6	once
CASSTDRAPNQPQHF	TGTGCCAGCAGTACAGACAGGGCCCCCAATCAGCCCCAGCATTTT	TRBD1	15	TRBV2	TRBJ1-5	-
CASSRAGGTYNEQFF	TGTGCCAGTAGTAGGGCAGGGGGCACCTACAATGAGCAGTTCTTC	TRBD1	15	TRBV19	TRBJ2-1	-
CASSGTSGTLGQYF	TGTGCCAGCTCTGGGACTAGCGGGACCTTAGGCCAGTACTTC	TRBD2	14	TRBV2	TRBJ2-5	-
CASSQIQGARETQYF	TGTGCCAGTAGTCAGATACAGGGGGCGAGAGAGACCCAGTACTTC	TRBD1	15	TRBV19	TRBJ2-5	-
CASSLRSLNEQFF	TGCGCCAGCAGCTTAAGGAGCCTCAATGAGCAGTTCTTC	-	13	TRBV5-1	TRBJ2-1	-
CASSPPWGEETQYF	TGTGCCAGCTCACCACCGTGGGGGGAAGAGACCCAGTACTTC	-	14	TRBV18	TRBJ2-5	-
CASSLVGGGSSYEQYF	TGTGCCAGCAGCTTAGTTGGCGGCGGGAGCTCCTACGAGCAGTACTTC	TRBD2	16	TRBV7-9	TRBJ2-7	-
CASSLQGGTDTQYF	TGCGCCAGCAGCTTACAGGGAGGCACAGATACGCAGTATTTT	-	14	TRBV5-1	TRBJ2-3	-
CASSSKRKSTDTQYF	TGTGCCAGCAGCTCGAAGCGGAAGAGCACAGATACGCAGTATTTT	-	15	TRBV5-6	TRBJ2-3	-
CASTTRSWNEKLFF	TGTGCCAGCACCACGAGGTCTTGGAATGAAAAACTGTTTTTT	-	14	TRBV27	TRBJ1-4	-
CATSEGRKIDTQYF	TGTGCCACCAGTGAGGGCCGGAAAATAGATACGCAGTATTTT	-	14	TRBV24-1	TRBJ2-3	-
CASSSWTASGTDTQYF	TGCGCCAGCAGCTCCTGGACTGCCTCCGGCACAGATACGCAGTATTTT	-	16	TRBV5-1	TRBJ2-3	once
CASTRKGGTGELFF	TGTGCCAGCACCCGAAAAGGCGGGACCGGGGAGCTGTTTTTT	-	14	TRBV7-2	TRBJ2-2	-
CASSLGIRGIATQYF	TGTGCCAGCAGCTTAGGAATTCGGGGTATTGCGACCCAGTACTTC	-	15	TRBV7-9	TRBJ2-5	-
CASSYITGEASLRTEAFF	TGTGCCAGCAGTTACATAACAGGGGAAGCGTCCTTGAGAACTGAAGCTTTCTTT	TRBD1	18	TRBV6-2/TRBV6-3	TRBJ1-1	-
CASSQEWAFYGYTF	TGTGCCAGCAGCCAAGAATGGGCCTTCTATGGCTACACCTTC	-	14	TRBV4-2	TRBJ1-2	-
CASSQGVSAGTYNEQFF	TGTGCCAGCAGCCAAGGAGTCTCAGCGGGAACATATAATGAGCAGTTCTTC	TRBD2	17	TRBV3-1/TRBV3-2	TRBJ2-1	-
CASSSVRDRGEKLFF	TGTGCCAGCAGCTCTGTCCGGGACAGGGGTGAAAAACTGTTTTTT	TRBD1	15	TRBV7-9	TRBJ1-4	few
CASRSGQGYNEQFF	TGCGCCAGCAGATCCGGACAGGGTTACAATGAGCAGTTCTTC	TRBD1	14	TRBV5-1	TRBJ2-1	-
CASSLGQGGHEQFF	TGCGCCAGCAGCTTAGGACAGGGTGGGCATGAGCAGTTCTTC	TRBD1	14	TRBV5-1	TRBJ2-1	-
CAVERQGNEQFF	TGTGCCGTCGAACGCCAGGGCAATGAGCAGTTCTTC	-	12	TRBV19	TRBJ2-1	-
CASSLVGEDTQYF	TGTGCCAGCTCCCTAGTGGGAGAGGATACGCAGTATTTT	-	13	TRBV12-3/TRBV12-4	TRBJ2-3	few
CASRNSGQGGQPQHF	TGTGCCAGCAGGAACTCGGGACAGGGCGGGCAGCCCCAGCATTTT	TRBD1	15	TRBV6-5	TRBJ1-5	-
CASSAQMNTEAFF	TGTGCCAGCAGTGCACAAATGAACACTGAAGCTTTCTTT	-	13	TRBV2	TRBJ1-1	-
CASSPGQERSGNTIYF	TGTGCCAGTAGTCCGGGACAGGAACGCTCTGGAAACACCATATATTTT	TRBD1	16	TRBV19	TRBJ1-3	-